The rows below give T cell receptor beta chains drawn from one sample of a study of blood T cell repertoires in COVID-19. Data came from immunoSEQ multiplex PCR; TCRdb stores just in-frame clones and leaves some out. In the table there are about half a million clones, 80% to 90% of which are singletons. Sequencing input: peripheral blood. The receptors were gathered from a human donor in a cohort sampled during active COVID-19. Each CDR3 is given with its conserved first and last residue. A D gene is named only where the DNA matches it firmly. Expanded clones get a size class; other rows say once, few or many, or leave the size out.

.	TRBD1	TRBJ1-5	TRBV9	CASSPGQGRSNQPQHF	TGTGCCAGCAGCCCAGGACAGGGTAGGAGCAATCAGCCCCAGCATTTT
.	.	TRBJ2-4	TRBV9	CASSVLSGVAKNIQYF	TGTGCCAGCAGCGTACTCTCCGGAGTAGCCAAAAACATTCAGTACTTC
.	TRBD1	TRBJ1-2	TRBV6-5	CASSYSAWGQPYGYTF	TGTGCCAGCAGTTACTCAGCGTGGGGACAGCCCTATGGCTACACCTTC
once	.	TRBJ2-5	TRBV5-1	CASSLGKSSTKETQYF	TGCGCCAGCAGCTTGGGAAAATCCTCTACCAAAGAGACCCAGTACTTC
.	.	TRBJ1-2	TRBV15	CATSRDRESPYGYTF	TGTGCCACCAGCAGAGATCGGGAGTCCCCCTATGGCTACACCTTC
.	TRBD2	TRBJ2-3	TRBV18	CASSILAGDLDTQYF	TGTGCCAGCTCAATCTTAGCGGGAGATCTGGATACGCAGTATTTT
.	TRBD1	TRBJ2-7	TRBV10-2	CASGAAGGSYEQYF	TGCGCCAGCGGCGCGGCAGGGGGCTCCTACGAGCAGTACTTC
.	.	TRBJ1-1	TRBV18	CASSPIEGVNTEAFF	TGTGCCAGCTCACCGATCGAGGGCGTGAACACTGAAGCTTTCTTT
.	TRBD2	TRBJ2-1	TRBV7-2	CASSPSSGGDEQFF	TGTGCCAGCAGCCCTTCTTCGGGAGGAGATGAGCAGTTCTTC
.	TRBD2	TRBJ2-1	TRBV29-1	CSVVRAGGGNEQFF	TGCAGCGTGGTTCGAGCGGGAGGCGGAAATGAGCAGTTCTTC
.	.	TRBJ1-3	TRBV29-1	CSVYSYSGNTIYF	TGCAGCGTTTACAGTTACTCTGGAAACACCATATATTTT
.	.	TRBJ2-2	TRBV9	CASSVDYTGELFF	TGTGCCAGCAGCGTAGACTACACCGGGGAGCTGTTTTTT
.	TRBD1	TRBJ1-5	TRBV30	CAWSLRDRLFGNQPQHF	TGTGCCTGGAGTCTCCGGGACAGGTTATTTGGCAATCAGCCCCAGCATTTT
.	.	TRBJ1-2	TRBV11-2	CASSSQVGSYGYTF	TGTGCCAGCAGCTCACAGGTGGGAAGCTATGGCTACACCTTC
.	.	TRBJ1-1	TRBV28	CASSFDPGEAFF	TGTGCCAGCAGTTTTGATCCGGGTGAAGCTTTCTTT
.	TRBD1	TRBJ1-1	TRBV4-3	CASSQHIEQGAGTEAFF	TGCGCCAGCAGCCAACATATTGAACAGGGGGCGGGTACTGAAGCTTTCTTT
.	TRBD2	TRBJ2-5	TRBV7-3	CASSSGLAAETQYF	TGTGCCAGCAGCTCGGGACTAGCGGCGGAGACCCAGTACTTC
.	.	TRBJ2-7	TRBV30	CAWRPTRLAREQYF	TGTGCCTGGAGACCTACCCGGCTAGCCCGCGAGCAGTACTTC
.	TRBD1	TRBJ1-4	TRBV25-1	CASSVTGSAAKLFF	TGTGCCAGCAGTGTGACAGGGTCGGCGGCAAAACTGTTTTTT
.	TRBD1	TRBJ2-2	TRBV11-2	CASSLRQGTGELFF	TGTGCCAGCAGCTTGCGACAGGGAACCGGGGAGCTGTTTTTT
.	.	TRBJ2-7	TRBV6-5	CASSSLYNEQYF	TGTGCCAGCTCGTCCTTATATAACGAGCAGTACTTC
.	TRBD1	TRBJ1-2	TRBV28	CASRGQGVYGYTF	TGTGCCAGCAGGGGACAGGGGGTCTATGGCTACACCTTC
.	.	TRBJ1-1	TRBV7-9	CASSGKTVNTEAFF	TGTGCCAGCAGTGGGAAGACAGTGAACACTGAAGCTTTCTTT
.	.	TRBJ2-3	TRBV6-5	CASSYEAGWGTDTQYF	TGTGCCAGCAGTTACGAGGCAGGGTGGGGCACAGATACGCAGTATTTT
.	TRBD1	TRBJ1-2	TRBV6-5	CASSYTDRVGGYTF	TGTGCCAGCAGTTACACAGACAGGGTCGGAGGCTACACCTTC
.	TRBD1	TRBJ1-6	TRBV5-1	CASSPETGNSPLHF	TGCGCCAGCAGCCCGGAGACAGGGAACTCACCCCTCCACTTT
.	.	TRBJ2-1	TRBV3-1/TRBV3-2	CASSQERQGYNEQFF	TGTGCCAGCAGCCAAGAACGTCAGGGCTACAATGAGCAGTTCTTC
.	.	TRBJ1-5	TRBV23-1	CASSPPKTEAQGHRNQPQHF	TGCGCCAGCAGTCCCCCGAAAACGGAGGCCCAGGGGCACCGAAATCAGCCCCAGCATTTT
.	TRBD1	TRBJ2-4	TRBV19	CASSPNQGAPTNNIQYF	TGTGCCAGTAGTCCTAACCAGGGGGCCCCTACTAATAACATTCAGTACTTC
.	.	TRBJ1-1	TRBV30	CAWSIQGYHTEAFF	TGTGCCTGGAGTATCCAGGGTTATCACACTGAAGCTTTCTTT
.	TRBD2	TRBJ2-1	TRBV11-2	CASSSGRAGEQFF	TGTGCCAGCAGTAGCGGGAGGGCCGGTGAGCAGTTCTTC
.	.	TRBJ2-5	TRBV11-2	CASSPNTKETQYF	TGTGCCAGCAGCCCAAACACGAAAGAGACCCAGTACTTC
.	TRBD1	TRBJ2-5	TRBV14	CASSYQTGGETQYF	TGTGCCAGCAGCTACCAGACAGGGGGAGAGACCCAGTACTTC
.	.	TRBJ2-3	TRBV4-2	CASSRRPEDGVRVDTQYF	TGTGCCAGCAGCCGCCGACCTGAGGACGGGGTGCGGGTAGATACGCAGTATTTT
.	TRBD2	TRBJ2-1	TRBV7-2	CASMQEPAGVWNEQFF	TGTGCCAGCATGCAGGAACCAGCGGGAGTATGGAATGAGCAGTTCTTC
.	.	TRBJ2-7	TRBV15	CATSRALGGEQYF	TGTGCCACCAGCAGAGCGCTAGGTGGCGAGCAGTACTTC
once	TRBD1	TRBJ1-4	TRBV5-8	CASSHRDRSNEKLFF	TGTGCCAGCAGCCACCGGGACAGATCTAATGAAAAACTGTTTTTT
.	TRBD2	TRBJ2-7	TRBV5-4	CASSLAGGDEQYF	TGTGCCAGCAGCTTGGCGGGAGGGGACGAGCAGTACTTC
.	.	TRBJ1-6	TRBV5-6	CASSLKSRTYNSPLHF	TGTGCCAGCAGCCTAAAGTCTCGAACGTATAATTCACCCCTCCACTTT
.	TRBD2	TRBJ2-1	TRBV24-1	CATSDFGTSGRSEQFF	TGTGCCACCAGTGATTTCGGGACTAGCGGGAGAAGTGAGCAGTTCTTC
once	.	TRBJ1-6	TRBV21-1	CASSKSGVVNSPLHF	TGTGCCAGCAGCAAGTCAGGGGTGGTGAATTCACCCCTCCACTTT
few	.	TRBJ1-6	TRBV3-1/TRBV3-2	CASSQVVVGHNNSPLHF	TGTGCCAGCAGCCAAGTCGTAGTGGGACACAATAATTCACCCCTCCACTTT
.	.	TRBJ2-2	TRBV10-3	CAISESAGANNGELFF	TGTGCCATCAGTGAGTCGGCGGGGGCTAATAACGGGGAGCTGTTTTTT
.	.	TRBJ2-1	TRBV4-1	CASSPRGSRNEQFF	TGCGCCAGCAGCCCTCGGGGTTCGCGCAATGAGCAGTTCTTC
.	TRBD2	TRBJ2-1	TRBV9	CASAPTSGGLWGQFF	TGTGCCAGCGCCCCGACTAGCGGGGGGCTTTGGGGGCAGTTCTTC
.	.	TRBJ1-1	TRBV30	CAWSVLGGNTEAFF	TGTGCCTGGAGTGTACTCGGCGGAAACACTGAAGCTTTCTTT